This TCR beta chain was recovered during a study of cytomegalovirus exposure and HLA in healthy donors. The study, taken as a whole, reports: Association of under 20,000 TCR beta sequences with HLA alleles was found at 0.05 false discovery rate in a later analysis. TCR beta V- and J-gene trimming was later associated with a missense DCLRE1C variant.

This CDR3 region has 9 residues. CDR1 SGHTA and CDR2 FQGTGA come from the germline V gene. V was clipped by 4 bases and J by 8 bases, with 2 bases between them. Turning to this clone: The target antigen is unknown.

The PCR was carried out with 60 Vbeta primers and 13 Jbeta primers. The data were produced by immunoSEQ multiplex PCR, yet TCRdb's version contains in-frame clones alone and is incomplete. The data show around 120,000 clones, 75% to 90% seen once. This receptor was taken from a young man in good health and CMV-seronegative. V usage is TRBV7-3 and J usage is TRBJ1-1; D is ambiguous. The sample comprised PBMCs. The CDR3 loop is CASSSEAFF. The DNA of the CDR3 is TGTGCCAGCAGCTCAGAAGCTTTCTTT.